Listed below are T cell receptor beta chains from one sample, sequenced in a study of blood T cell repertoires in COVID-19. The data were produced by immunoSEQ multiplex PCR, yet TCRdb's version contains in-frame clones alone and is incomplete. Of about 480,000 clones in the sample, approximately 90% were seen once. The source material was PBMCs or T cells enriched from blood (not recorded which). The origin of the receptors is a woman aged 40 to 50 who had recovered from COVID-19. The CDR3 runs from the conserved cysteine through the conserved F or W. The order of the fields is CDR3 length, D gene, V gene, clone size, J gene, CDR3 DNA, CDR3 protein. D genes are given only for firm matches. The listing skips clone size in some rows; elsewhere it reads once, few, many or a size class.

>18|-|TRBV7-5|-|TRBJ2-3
TGTGCCAGAAGCTTAGTAGATGGACTAGCGGGCCGCACAGATACGCAGTATTTT
CARSLVDGLAGRTDTQYF
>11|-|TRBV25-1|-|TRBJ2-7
TGTGCCAGCAGTGAATCGGGCGAGCAGTACTTC
CASSESGEQYF
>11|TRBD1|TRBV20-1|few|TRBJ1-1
TGCAGTGCTAGAGAAGACAGGGGAGCTTTCTTT
CSAREDRGAFF
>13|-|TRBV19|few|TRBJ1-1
TGTGCCAGTAGTCCGAGTTTGAACACTGAAGCTTTCTTT
CASSPSLNTEAFF
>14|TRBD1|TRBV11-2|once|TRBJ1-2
TGTGCCAGCAACGGACAGGGGGCTAGCTATGGCTACACCTTC
CASNGQGASYGYTF
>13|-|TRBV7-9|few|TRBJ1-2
TGTGCCAGCAGCCCAGGGTCGACCTATGGCTACACCTTC
CASSPGSTYGYTF
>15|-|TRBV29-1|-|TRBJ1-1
TGCAGCGTCCAACCGACAGTTCTTATGAACACTGAAGCTTTCTTT
CSVQPTVLMNTEAFF
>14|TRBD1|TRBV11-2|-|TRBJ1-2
TGTGCCAGCAGCCAGGACAGGGGAAGCAATGGCTACACCTTC
CASSQDRGSNGYTF
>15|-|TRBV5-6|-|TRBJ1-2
TGTGCCAGCGCCCCAGTAGGACAGTCTAACTATGGCTACACCTTC
CASAPVGQSNYGYTF
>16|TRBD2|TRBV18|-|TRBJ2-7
TGTGCCAGCTCACCACCGACTAGCGGGAGCTCCTACGAGCAGTACTTC
CASSPPTSGSSYEQYF
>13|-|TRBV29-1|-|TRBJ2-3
TGCAGCGTTGATGGGGAGAGCACAGATACGCAGTATTTT
CSVDGESTDTQYF
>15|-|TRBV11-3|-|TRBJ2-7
TGTGCCAGCAGCTTGGCAGGAGACTACCACTACGAGCAGTACTTC
CASSLAGDYHYEQYF
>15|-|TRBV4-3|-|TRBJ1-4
TGCGCCAGCAGCCAAGTTTTCGGGGGACCTGAAAAACTGTTTTTT
CASSQVFGGPEKLFF
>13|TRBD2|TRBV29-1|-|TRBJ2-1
TGCAGCGTTGTAGCGGGAAGTAGAGATGAGCAGTTCTTC
CSVVAGSRDEQFF
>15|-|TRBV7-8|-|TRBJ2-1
TGTGCCAGCGGTTGGGGGGGCGGGCGGAACAATGAGCAGTTCTTC
CASGWGGGRNNEQFF
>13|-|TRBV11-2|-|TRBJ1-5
TGTGCCAGCAGCGTCTGGGCAGGGCAGCCCCAGCATTTT
CASSVWAGQPQHF
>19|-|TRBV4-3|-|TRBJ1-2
TGCGCCAGCAGCCAAGGGAATGCGGGGTTAAGGGGAGCTAACTATGGCTACACCTTC
CASSQGNAGLRGANYGYTF
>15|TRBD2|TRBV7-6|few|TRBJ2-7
TGTGCCAGCAGCTTAGATAGCGGGAAGTCTGGGGAGCAGTACTTC
CASSLDSGKSGEQYF
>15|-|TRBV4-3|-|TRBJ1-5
TGCGCCAGCAGCCAAGACCCACAGGGCCCTCAGCCCCAGCATTTT
CASSQDPQGPQPQHF
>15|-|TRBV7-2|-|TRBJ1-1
TGTGCCAGCAGCTACGCGGGAGGGGGATACACTGAAGCTTTCTTT
CASSYAGGGYTEAFF
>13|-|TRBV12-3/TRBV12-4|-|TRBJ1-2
TGTGCCAGCAGTTTCAGGGAGGAGCAAGGCTACACCTTC
CASSFREEQGYTF
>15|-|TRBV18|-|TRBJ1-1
TGTGCCAGCTCACCACCGTCTGCAGGTCCCACTGAAGCTTTCTTT
CASSPPSAGPTEAFF